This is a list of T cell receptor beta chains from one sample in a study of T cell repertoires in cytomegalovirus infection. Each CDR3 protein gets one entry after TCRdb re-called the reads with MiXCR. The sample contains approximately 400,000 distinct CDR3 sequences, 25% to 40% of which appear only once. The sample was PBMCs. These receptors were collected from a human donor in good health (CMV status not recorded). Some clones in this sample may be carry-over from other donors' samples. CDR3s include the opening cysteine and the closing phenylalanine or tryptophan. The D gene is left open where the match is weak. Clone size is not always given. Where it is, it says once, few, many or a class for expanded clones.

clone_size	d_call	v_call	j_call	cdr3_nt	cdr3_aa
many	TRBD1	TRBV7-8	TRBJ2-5	TGTGCCAGCAGCCGGGGACAGGGAGGAGAGACCCAGTACTTC	CASSRGQGGETQYF
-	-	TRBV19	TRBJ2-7	TGTGCCAGTAGTATGGGGCAGGGGACAAACCTCTTTACCTACGAGCAGTACTTC	CASSMGQGTNLFTYEQYF
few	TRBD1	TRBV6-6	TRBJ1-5	TGTGCCAGCCAGAGGACAGGGGGAACCAATCAGCCCCAGCATTTT	CASQRTGGTNQPQHF
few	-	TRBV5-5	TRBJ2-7	TGTGCCAGCAGCTTGGCGGGAGCAACTAACGAGCAGTACTTC	CASSLAGATNEQYF
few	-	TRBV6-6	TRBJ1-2	TGTGCCAGCGGCCCCGGGACTAACTATGGCTACACCTTC	CASGPGTNYGYTF
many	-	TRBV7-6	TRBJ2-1	TGTGCCAGCAGCCCTCTACCCGCTTTAAATGAGCAGTTCTTC	CASSPLPALNEQFF
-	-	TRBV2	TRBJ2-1	TGTGCCAGCAGTGAAGCAGGCGCGTACAATGAGCAGTTCTTC	CASSEAGAYNEQFF
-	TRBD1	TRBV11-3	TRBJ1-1	TGTGCCAGCAGCTCCAGGACAGGGGGCAATGCTTTCTTT	CASSSRTGGNAFF
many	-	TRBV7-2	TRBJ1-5	TGTGCCAGCAGCCCAGGGTGGGGGGTGGATCAGCCCCAGCATTTT	CASSPGWGVDQPQHF
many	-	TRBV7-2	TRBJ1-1	TGTGCCAGCAGCCATCTGCTGAACACTGAAGCTTTCTTT	CASSHLLNTEAFF
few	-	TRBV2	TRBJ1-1	TGTGCCAGCAGTGATTATAACCACCTGAACACTGAAGCTTTCTTT	CASSDYNHLNTEAFF
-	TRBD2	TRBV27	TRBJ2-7	TGTGCCAGCAGTTTTATTCGCGGGAGGGACTACGAGCAGTACTTC	CASSFIRGRDYEQYF
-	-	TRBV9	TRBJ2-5	TGTGCCAGCAGCGTAGGAGGGGGGACCGCGGTAGAGACCCAGTACTTC	CASSVGGGTAVETQYF
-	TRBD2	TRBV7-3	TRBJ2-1	TGTGCCAGCAGTTATGGCGGGGGGGCCGGGAATGAGCAGTTCTTC	CASSYGGGAGNEQFF
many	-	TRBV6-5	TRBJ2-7	TGTGCCAGCAGTTACGCCGACCCCCGGGACGGTCACTACGAGCAGTACTTC	CASSYADPRDGHYEQYF
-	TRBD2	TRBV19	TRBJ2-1	TGTGCCAGTAGTATGGGACTAGGGGAAGATGAGCAGTTCTTC	CASSMGLGEDEQFF
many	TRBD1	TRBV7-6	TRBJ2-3	TGTGCCAGCAGCCCCGTAGCCCTTGACAGGGGCACAGATACGCAGTATTTT	CASSPVALDRGTDTQYF
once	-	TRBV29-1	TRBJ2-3	TGCAGCGGGGGGGACCCCCGGGGCGCAGATACGCAGTATTTT	CSGGDPRGADTQYF